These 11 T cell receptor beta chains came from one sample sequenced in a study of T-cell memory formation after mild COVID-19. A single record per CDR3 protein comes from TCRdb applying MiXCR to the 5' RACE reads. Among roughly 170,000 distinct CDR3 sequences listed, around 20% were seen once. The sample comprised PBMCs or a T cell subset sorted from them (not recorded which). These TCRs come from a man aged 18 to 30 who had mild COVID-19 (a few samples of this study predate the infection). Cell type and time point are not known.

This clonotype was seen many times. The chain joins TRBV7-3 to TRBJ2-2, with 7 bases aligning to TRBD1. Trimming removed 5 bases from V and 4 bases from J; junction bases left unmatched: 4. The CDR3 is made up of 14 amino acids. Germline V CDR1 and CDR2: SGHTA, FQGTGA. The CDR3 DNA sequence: TGTGCCAGCAGCGACGGACAGGTCACCGGGGAGCTGTTTTTT. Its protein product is CASSDGQVTGELFF.

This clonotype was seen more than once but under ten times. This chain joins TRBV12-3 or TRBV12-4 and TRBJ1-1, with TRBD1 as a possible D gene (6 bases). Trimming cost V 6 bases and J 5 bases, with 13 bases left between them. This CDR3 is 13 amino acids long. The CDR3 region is CASSWGGKTEAFF. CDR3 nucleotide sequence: TGTGCCAGCAGCTGGGGGGGCAAGACTGAAGCTTTCTTT.

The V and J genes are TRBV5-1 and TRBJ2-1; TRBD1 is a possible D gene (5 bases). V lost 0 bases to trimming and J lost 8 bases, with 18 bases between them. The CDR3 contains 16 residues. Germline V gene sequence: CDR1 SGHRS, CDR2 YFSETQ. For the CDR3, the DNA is TGCGCCAGCAGCTTGGTTTTACAGGCCCGTGTGGATGAGCAGTTCTTC. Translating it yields CASSLVLQARVDEQFF.

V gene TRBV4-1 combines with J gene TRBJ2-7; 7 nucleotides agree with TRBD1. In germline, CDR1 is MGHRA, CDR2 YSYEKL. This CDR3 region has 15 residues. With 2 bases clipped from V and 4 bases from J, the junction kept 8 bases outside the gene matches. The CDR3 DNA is TGCGCCAGCAGCCAACCGCCACAGGGGCGGTACGAGCAGTACTTC. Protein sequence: CASSQPPQGRYEQYF.

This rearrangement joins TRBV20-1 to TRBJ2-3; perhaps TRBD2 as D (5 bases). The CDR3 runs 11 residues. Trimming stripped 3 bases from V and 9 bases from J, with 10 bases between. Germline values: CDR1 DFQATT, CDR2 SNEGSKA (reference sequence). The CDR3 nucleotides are TGCAGTGCTAGTACCGGGGAGACGCAGTATTTT. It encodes CSASTGETQYF.

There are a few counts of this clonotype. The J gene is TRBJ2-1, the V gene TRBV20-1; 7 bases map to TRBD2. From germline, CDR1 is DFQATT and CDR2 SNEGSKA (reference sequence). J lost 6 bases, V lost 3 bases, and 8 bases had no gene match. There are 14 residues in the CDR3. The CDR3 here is CSASGLAEFNEQFF. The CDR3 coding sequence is TGCAGTGCTAGTGGCCTAGCGGAGTTCAATGAGCAGTTCTTC.

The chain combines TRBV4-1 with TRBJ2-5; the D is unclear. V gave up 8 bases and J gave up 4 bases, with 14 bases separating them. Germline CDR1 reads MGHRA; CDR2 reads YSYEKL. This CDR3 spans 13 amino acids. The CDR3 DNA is TGCGCCAGCGGGGTCACGATAGGAGAGACCCAGTACTTC. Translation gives CASGVTIGETQYF.

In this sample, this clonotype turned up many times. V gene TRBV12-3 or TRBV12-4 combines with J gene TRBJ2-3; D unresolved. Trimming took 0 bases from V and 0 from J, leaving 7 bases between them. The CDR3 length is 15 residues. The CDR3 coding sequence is TGTGCCAGCAGTTTAGCGGTACATAGCACAGATACGCAGTATTTT. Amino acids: CASSLAVHSTDTQYF.

The CDR3 nucleotides are TGTGCCAGCAGTTACTCGAAGTATCGGGGTGAGACTGAAGCTTTCTTT. Translating gives CASSYSKYRGETEAFF. The chain couples TRBV6-6 to TRBJ1-1; the D is unclear. Trimming took off 0 bases at V and 5 bases at J, with 16 bases between the two ends. The CDR3 is made up of 16 amino acids. The germline V gene encodes CDR1 MNHNY and CDR2 SVGAGI (reference sequence).

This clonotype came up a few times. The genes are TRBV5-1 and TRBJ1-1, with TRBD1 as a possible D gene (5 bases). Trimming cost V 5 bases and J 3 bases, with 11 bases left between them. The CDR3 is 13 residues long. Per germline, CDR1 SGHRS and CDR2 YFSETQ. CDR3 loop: CASRAQAYTEAFF. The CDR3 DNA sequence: TGCGCCAGCAGGGCACAGGCCTACACTGAAGCTTTCTTT.

CDR3 region: CASSPGQHYGYTF. The CDR3 nucleotides read TGTGCCAGCAGCCCGGGACAGCACTATGGCTACACCTTC. The chain has TRBV12-3 or TRBV12-4 and TRBJ1-2; TRBD1 agrees at 7 bases. With V trimmed by 6 bases and J by 3 bases, 4 bases remained unmatched. The CDR3 contains 13 residues.